The 31 T cell receptor beta chains listed next were all sequenced from one sample in a study of blood T cell repertoires in COVID-19 (dated by TCRdb to the early 2020s). Libraries were constructed by the immunoSEQ multiplex PCR assay. Held by TCRdb, this immuneACCESS table contains in-frame sequences only and omits some clones. Under half of the omission traces to an unresolved V gene where checked; the cause of the rest is unknown. The sample profile shows over 150,000 clones; approximately 80% of them were found once. Around 8.4% of the sample belongs to the ten largest clones. Input material: peripheral blood. Receptors were obtained from an elderly woman with active or convalescent COVID-19.

This chain joins TRBV7-6 and TRBJ2-5, with D tentatively TRBD1 (6 bases). Germline V gene lookup returns CDR1 SGHVS and CDR2 FNYEAQ. Trimming shortened V by 5 bases and J by 5 bases, and 18 bases separated the two germline ends. This CDR3 contains 15 residues. The CDR3 loop is CASSPPTGTGETQYF. In DNA form, the CDR3 reads TGTGCCAGCAGCCCGCCGACAGGAACGGGGGAGACCCAGTACTTC.

V gene TRBV19 combines with J gene TRBJ1-3; TRBD1 is a possible D gene (5 bases). The CDR3 has 14 amino acids. V was pared by 8 bases and J by 4 bases, with 15 bases between. Germline lookup yields CDR1 LNHDA and CDR2 SQIVND (reference sequence). CDR3 sequence reads: CASQSRAGGNTIYF. The CDR3 DNA follows: TGTGCCAGTCAAAGCAGGGCAGGAGGAAACACCATATATTTT.

The chain carries TRBV13 and TRBJ1-1; D is undetermined. Trimming removed 1 base at V and 1 base at J, with 13 bases between. The CDR3 length is 16 residues. Germline V gene sequence: CDR1 PRHDT, CDR2 FYEKMQ (reference sequence). The CDR3 is CASSLVHLRENTEAFF. CDR3 DNA: TGTGCCAGCAGCTTAGTCCATCTACGGGAGAACACTGAAGCTTTCTTT. The whole variable domain, remainder taken from reference TRBV13 and TRBJ1-1, is AAGVIQSPRHLIKEKRETATLKCYPIPRHDTVYWYQQGPGQDPQFLISFYEKMQSDKGSIPDRFSAQQFSDYHSELNMSSLELGDSALYFCASSLVHLRENTEAFFGQGTRLTVV.

This rearrangement joins TRBV5-1 to TRBJ1-1, with 9 bases that match TRBD1. In germline, CDR1 is SGHRS, CDR2 YFSETQ. CDR3 length: 14 residues. With 5 bases clipped from V and 7 bases from J, the junction kept 9 bases outside the gene matches. CDR3 sequence reads: CASRPGTGPFEAFF. Written as DNA, the CDR3 is TGCGCCAGCAGACCCGGGACAGGGCCCTTTGAAGCTTTCTTT.

The chain combines TRBV7-8 with TRBJ2-3; no definite D call. The CDR3 loop spans 12 amino acids. V was shortened by 3 bases and J by 14 bases, with 15 bases between the two germline ends. Germline-derived CDR1 and CDR2 are SGHVS and FQNEAQ. The CDR3: CASSFPPEAPYF. CDR3 bases: TGTGCCAGCAGCTTCCCCCCTGAGGCCCCGTATTTT.

The V call is TRBV5-5, the J call TRBJ1-2; 8 bases match TRBD1. Trimming removed 2 bases from V and 8 bases from J; junction bases left unmatched: 5. CDR3 length: 13 amino acids. Germline V gene data show CDR1 as SGHKS and CDR2 as YYEKEE (reference sequence). CDR3 sequence: CASSFQGALGYTF. CDR3 coding DNA: TGTGCCAGCAGCTTTCAGGGGGCTTTAGGCTACACCTTC.

Concerning this clone: A read error may account for a junction end that differs from germline. The chain joins TRBV7-7 to TRBJ2-2; 9 bases fit TRBD2. From germline, CDR1 is SSHAT and CDR2 FNYEAQ (reference sequence). This CDR3 is built from 16 residues. The CDR3 nucleotides read TGTGCTAGCAGCGCGCGGGGGGGCCGGAACACCGGGGAGCTGTTTTTT. This translates into CASSARGGRNTGELFF.

The rearrangement uses TRBV2 and TRBJ2-3; 12 bases agree with TRBD1. J gave up 5 bases and V 6 bases, and 6 bases lay outside the gene matches. The CDR3 totals 15 residues. Germline CDR1 and CDR2: SNHLY and FYNNEI. CDR3 residues: CASSWDRGQQDTQYF. In DNA form, the CDR3 reads TGTGCCAGCAGCTGGGACAGGGGGCAACAAGATACGCAGTATTTT. Full variable domain (remainder filled in from reference TRBV2 and TRBJ2-3): EPEVTQTPSHQVTQMGQEVILRCVPISNHLYFYWYRQILGQKVEFLVSFYNNEISEKSEIFDDQFSVERPDGSNFTLKIRSTKLEDSAMYFCASSWDRGQQDTQYFGPGTRLTVL.

The V call is TRBV7-8, the J call TRBJ2-1; possibly TRBD2 for D (5 bases). Trimming removed 5 bases at V and 5 bases at J, with 13 bases between. Germline CDR1 and CDR2: SGHVS and FQNEAQ. The CDR3 runs 14 residues. The CDR3 nucleotides are TGTGCCAGCAGCCCACGGACTTTTAACAATGAGCAGTTCTTC. It yields the protein CASSPRTFNNEQFF.

This clone was detected many times. This chain links TRBV5-6 with TRBJ1-3; D perhaps matches TRBD1 (6 bases). V gave up 4 bases and J gave up 1 base, with 9 bases separating them. Germline CDR1 reads SGHDT; CDR2 reads YYEEEE. This CDR3 has 14 amino acids. In DNA form, the CDR3 reads TGTGCCAGCAGCCATACAGGGTCTGGAAACACCATATATTTT. It encodes CASSHTGSGNTIYF. The full variable domain, completed using reference TRBV5-6 and TRBJ1-3, is DAGVTQSPTHLIKTRGQQVTLRCSPKSGHDTVSWYQQALGQGPQFIFQYYEEEERQRGNFPDRFSGHQFPNYSSELNVNALLLGDSALYLCASSHTGSGNTIYFGEGSWLTVV.

For this clone: Other DNA sequences in this sample translate to the same CDR3. V usage is TRBV3-1 (or the pseudogene TRBV3-2) and J usage is TRBJ1-2; D uncertain. Per the germline V gene, CDR1 is LGHDT and CDR2 is YNNKEL (reference sequence). V was cut by 0 bases and J by 4 bases, with 6 bases left in between. This CDR3 is 13 amino acids long. CDR3 region: CASSQDRGYGYTF. In nucleotides, the CDR3 is TGTGCCAGCAGCCAAGATCGGGGCTATGGCTACACCTTC.

The genes are TRBV12-3 or TRBV12-4 and TRBJ1-5; no definite D call. The CDR3 has 12 residues. V lost 7 bases and J lost 0, with 4 bases in between. This CDR3 reads CASTGSNQPQHF. DNA of the CDR3: TGTGCCAGCACCGGTAGCAATCAGCCCCAGCATTTT.

The V gene is TRBV21-1, the J gene TRBJ1-2. TRBV21-1 is a pseudogene locus. The length of the CDR3 is 18 residues. Here the CDR3 reads CASSERGGVFGSMYGYTF. The CDR3 nucleotides are TGTGCCAGCAGCGAACGGGGTGGGGTGTTTGGCTCCATGTATGGCTACACCTTC.

The chain links TRBV19 to TRBJ2-1; 8 bases agree with TRBD1. The CDR3 extends over 18 amino acids. The J segment lost 3 bases and the V segment lost 4 bases, leaving 14 bases of the junction unmatched. Germline V gene data show CDR1 as LNHDA and CDR2 as SQIVND (reference sequence). CDR3 sequence: CASSKDRGPALNYNEQFF. For the CDR3, the DNA is TGTGCCAGTAGTAAAGACAGGGGACCCGCTTTGAACTACAATGAGCAGTTCTTC.

The V gene is TRBV7-6, the J gene TRBJ2-1; TRBD2 matches at 10 bases. In germline, CDR1 is SGHVS, CDR2 FNYEAQ. The CDR3 is made up of 17 amino acids. The J segment lost 4 bases and the V segment lost 1 base, leaving 7 bases of the junction unmatched. In nucleotides, the CDR3 is TGTGCCAGCAGCTTAGAGGTGGCTAGCGGGGGATACAATGAGCAGTTCTTC. This encodes CASSLEVASGGYNEQFF.

The gene calls are TRBV7-9 and TRBJ1-3; TRBD1 might be the D (6 bases). The CDR3 covers 13 residues. Trimming took 4 bases from V and 6 from J, leaving 10 bases between them. Germline assignment: CDR1 SEHNR and CDR2 FQNEAQ (reference sequence). The CDR3 loop reads CASSWDMVNTIYF. In DNA, the CDR3 is TGTGCCAGCAGCTGGGACATGGTAAACACCATATATTTT.

The chain has TRBV5-6 and TRBJ1-5, with 9 bases that match TRBD1. In germline, CDR1 is SGHDT, CDR2 YYEEEE. The V and J ends lost 3 bases and 3 bases, in that order; junction bases with no gene match: 13. CDR3 length: 18 residues. The CDR3 nucleotides are TGTGCCAGCAGCTCGAGGGGACAGGGTGGTTGGGACAATCAGCCCCAGCATTTT. Translated, it gives CASSSRGQGGWDNQPQHF. Using reference TRBV5-6 and TRBJ1-5 for the parts outside the CDR3, the full variable domain is DAGVTQSPTHLIKTRGQQVTLRCSPKSGHDTVSWYQQALGQGPQFIFQYYEEEERQRGNFPDRFSGHQFPNYSSELNVNALLLGDSALYLCASSSRGQGGWDNQPQHFGDGTRLSIL.

V and J are TRBV7-9 and TRBJ1-2; D perhaps matches TRBD1 (5 bases). V lost 4 bases and J 4 bases, leaving 22 bases between the germline ends. CDR3 length: 17 residues. CDR1 is SEHNR and CDR2 is FQNEAQ in the germline V gene (reference sequence). The CDR3 loop is CASSSSQQGSFLYGYTF. CDR3 nucleotides: TGTGCCAGCAGCTCATCACAGCAGGGATCCTTCCTCTATGGCTACACCTTC.

A note on this clone: An end of the junction differs from the germline gene, which may be a read error. The J gene is TRBJ2-7, the V gene TRBV7-9; 7 nucleotides agree with TRBD2. Germline values: CDR1 SEHNR, CDR2 FQNEAQ (reference sequence). The CDR3 loop spans 13 amino acids. CDR3 sequence: CASSVWGDYERYF. The DNA for the CDR3 is TGTGCCAGCAGCGTCTGGGGGGACTACGAGCGGTACTTC.

V is TRBV7-9 and J is TRBJ2-7, with D tentatively TRBD1 (6 bases). The V gene lost 1 base and the J gene lost 5 bases, with 6 bases spanning the gap. Germline V gene sequence: CDR1 SEHNR, CDR2 FQNEAQ (reference sequence). This CDR3 comprises 12 residues. The CDR3 DNA is TGTGCCAGCAGCTTAGACAGGGACGAGCAGTACTTC. Its translation is CASSLDRDEQYF.

The chain recombines TRBV2 with TRBJ1-6, with D uncertain. CDR3 length equals 14 residues. The ends were cut back, 3 bases at V and 7 bases at J, with 10 bases in the middle. Germline V CDR1 and CDR2: SNHLY, FYNNEI. CDR3: CASSENPGNSPLHF. The CDR3 DNA reads as TGTGCCAGCAGTGAGAATCCGGGGAATTCACCCCTCCACTTT.

The chain uses TRBV9 and TRBJ1-6; no reliable D call. Germline V gene data show CDR1 as SGDLS and CDR2 as YYNGEE. This CDR3 has 15 residues. With 0 bases removed from V and 7 bases from J, the gap between germline ends came to 11 bases. CDR3 protein: CASSVVGAANSPLHF. Here the CDR3 DNA reads TGTGCCAGCAGCGTAGTGGGAGCAGCGAATTCACCCCTCCACTTT.

The V call is TRBV6-2 or TRBV6-3, the J call TRBJ2-3; TRBD2 agrees at 12 bases. In germline, CDR1 is MNHEY, CDR2 SVGEGT. This CDR3 is 17 amino acids long. V dropped 5 bases and J dropped 4; count of bases not matched to a gene: 10. Here the CDR3 DNA reads TGTGCCAGCAGTCGCTCCCTAGCGGGGGGGCCCGCAGATACGCAGTATTTT. It encodes CASSRSLAGGPADTQYF.

The chain has TRBV5-4 and TRBJ1-6; D may be TRBD1 (6 bases). This CDR3 contains 19 residues. Trimming cost V 4 bases and J 9 bases, with 29 bases left between them. Per the germline V gene, CDR1 is SGHNT and CDR2 is YYREEE (reference sequence). This CDR3 reads CASSELREPTLEGGSPLHF. In nucleotides, the CDR3 is TGTGCCAGCAGCGAGCTCCGGGAACCAACCCTAGAAGGGGGTTCACCCCTCCACTTT.

The chain carries TRBV4-3 and TRBJ2-3; D is possibly TRBD1 (6 bases). V was trimmed by 0 bases and J by 3 bases, leaving 10 bases between them. The CDR3 length is 15 residues. CDR1 and CDR2 (germline): LGHNA, YSLEER. CDR3 protein: CASSQDHRATDTQYF. In DNA form, the CDR3 reads TGCGCCAGCAGCCAAGATCACAGGGCTACAGATACGCAGTATTTT.

The chain combines TRBV2 with TRBJ1-4; 7 nucleotides match TRBD1. Germline V gene data show CDR1 as SNHLY and CDR2 as FYNNEI. The CDR3 has 15 amino acids. V lost 7 bases to trimming and J lost 4 bases; unmatched junction nucleotides: 9. In nucleotides, the CDR3 is TGTGCCAGCAATACCGACAGGGCCGGTAATGAAAAACTGTTTTTT. It specifies CASNTDRAGNEKLFF.

This clone was counted at least ten times. This rearrangement joins TRBV6-2 or TRBV6-3 to TRBJ1-1, with D possibly matching TRBD1 (6 bases). This CDR3 is built from 14 residues. The germline gives CDR1 MNHEY, CDR2 SVGEGT. The germline V and J ends were trimmed by 6 bases and 5 bases, with 16 bases remaining between them. The CDR3 loop reads CASSFSQGRTEAFF. CDR3 coding DNA: TGTGCCAGCAGCTTTTCACAGGGTAGGACTGAAGCTTTCTTT.

The chain combines TRBV30 with TRBJ1-4; 7 positions agree with TRBD1. The germline V gene has CDR1 GTSNPN and CDR2 SVGIG (reference sequence). The trim removed 8 bases at V and 4 bases at J, leaving 4 bases unmatched. The CDR3 runs 12 residues. This CDR3 is CALRQGNEKLFF. The CDR3 DNA reads as TGTGCCCTTAGACAGGGTAATGAAAAACTGTTTTTT.

This sequence joins TRBV9 and TRBJ1-1; TRBD1 might be the D (5 bases). The V end lost 2 bases, the J end lost 3 bases, and 8 bases lay between the germline ends. This CDR3 has 13 amino acids. Germline values: CDR1 SGDLS, CDR2 YYNGEE. The CDR3 loop is CASSVRADTEAFF. The CDR3 nucleotides read TGTGCCAGCAGCGTCAGGGCTGACACTGAAGCTTTCTTT.

The chain employs TRBV7-8 and TRBJ2-7; 8 bases agree with TRBD1. Trimming at V came to 2 bases and at J to 6 bases, leaving 6 bases not matched to a gene. The germline CDR1 and CDR2 sequences are SGHVS and FQNEAQ. This CDR3 has 14 amino acids. CDR3 in amino acids: CASSLQGAGGEQYF. The CDR3 DNA follows: TGTGCCAGCAGCTTACAGGGGGCTGGTGGCGAGCAGTACTTC.

Comment on this clone: Other DNA variants within this sample encode the same CDR3. J is TRBJ1-2 and V is TRBV6-5, with a possible D match to TRBD1 (6 bases). The CDR3 consists of 12 residues. Trimming shortened V by 7 bases and J by 1 base, and 7 bases separated the two germline ends. Germline CDR1 and CDR2: MNHEY and SVGAGI. The DNA for the CDR3 is TGTGCCAGCAAACAGGGTAACTATGGCTACACCTTC. This sequence encodes CASKQGNYGYTF.